This T cell receptor (beta chain) was observed in a study of T-cell memory formation after mild COVID-19. Study results and caveats: What remained unconfirmed was the SARS-CoV-2 specificity of second-wave clones peaking on day 37. CD8+ contracting clones occupied EMRA, while CD4+ ones occupied mainly CM and EM.

TCRdb processed the 5' RACE reads anew with MiXCR; each CDR3 protein has one entry. The data contain a few hundred thousand distinct CDR3 sequences, around 17% of them singletons. Per germline, CDR1 LGHNA and CDR2 YSLEER. The CDR3 contains 16 residues. V gave up 1 base and J gave up 5 bases; unmatched junction bases: 3. With regard to this clonotype: Its target is unknown.

Sequencing was done on a sample of PBMCs or a T cell subset sorted from them (not recorded which). The origin of this receptor is a man between 18 and 29 years old who had mild COVID-19 (a few samples of this study predate the infection). Cell type and time point are not known. The chain recombines TRBV4-3 with TRBJ2-3; TRBD2 aligns across 13 bases. The CDR3 DNA reads as TGCGCCAGCAGCCAAGCGGGGACTAGCGGGGTAGATACGCAGTATTTT. Residues: CASSQAGTSGVDTQYF.